This TCR beta chain was found in a study of chemoradiotherapy in HPV16-positive cancers. Repeated repertoire sampling spanned the course of chemoradiotherapy. In the case of this clone: Its antigen is not known.

CDR3 length: 15 amino acids. CDR1 is SGHRS, CDR2 YFSETQ, per germline. With V trimmed by 3 bases and J by 3 bases, 3 bases remained unmatched. Study results and limitations: Functional assays defining HPV-specific T cells used only a couple of HPV16-positive patients.

Sequencing was performed with immunoSEQ multiplex PCR; in TCRdb, only in-frame clones are kept and a portion is missing. The sample carries 15,000 or so clones, approximately 91% recorded once. The genes are TRBV5-1 and TRBJ2-2, with 9 bases that match TRBD1. Here the sequenced sample was blood, taken from a patient who underwent chemoradiotherapy. The TCR was taken from a human donor with HPV-associated anogenital cancer. The CDR3 loop reads CASSSGTGYTGELFF. The CDR3 DNA reads as TGCGCCAGCAGCTCAGGGACAGGGTACACCGGGGAGCTGTTTTTT. Full variable domain (rest looked up from reference TRBV5-1 and TRBJ2-2): KAGVTQTPRYLIKTRGQQVTLSCSPISGHRSVSWYQQTPGQGLQFLFEYFSETQRNKGNFPGRFSGRQFSNSRSEMNVSTLELGDSALYLCASSSGTGYTGELFFGEGSRLTVL.